Each of the 30 T cell receptor beta chains below was sequenced from the same sample in a study of cytomegalovirus exposure and HLA in healthy donors. The PCR was carried out with 60 Vbeta primers and 13 Jbeta primers. The protocol was immunoSEQ multiplex PCR, while the TCRdb copy is restricted to in-frame clones and leaves out a portion. Here the sample spans some 150,000 clones, about three fifths being singletons. Sequencing was done on a sample of PBMCs. These receptors were taken from a woman aged 55-75 years in good health and CMV-seropositive.

This clone was observed a handful of times. This rearrangement joins TRBV28 to TRBJ2-5; D unclear. The CDR3 covers 16 residues. V lost 3 bases and J 1 base, leaving 15 bases between the germline ends. Germline lookup yields CDR1 MDHEN and CDR2 SYDVKM. CDR3 sequence: CASSFNPASTQETQYF. CDR3 in DNA: TGTGCCAGCAGTTTTAACCCCGCCAGTACCCAAGAGACCCAGTACTTC.

This clone was counted a single time. V gene TRBV7-9 combines with J gene TRBJ2-3; 8 nucleotides agree with TRBD1. This CDR3 region has 12 residues. Germline lookup yields CDR1 SEHNR and CDR2 FQNEAQ (reference sequence). The junction had 3 bases not matched to a gene; V was cut back by 3 bases and J by 10 bases. The CDR3 bases are TGTGCCAGCAGCTTGGACAGGGCTCCGCAGTATTTT. This gives the protein CASSLDRAPQYF.

V and J are TRBV30 and TRBJ1-3; 10 bases are shared with TRBD1. With V trimmed by 2 bases and J by 4 bases, 11 bases remained unmatched. Looked up from germline, CDR1 is GTSNPN and CDR2 is SVGIG (reference sequence). The CDR3 is 17 amino acids. The CDR3: CAWSPLRQGASGNTIYF. CDR3 DNA: TGTGCCTGGAGTCCTTTACGACAGGGGGCTTCGGGAAACACCATATATTTT.

The chain has TRBV13 and TRBJ2-3; the match to TRBD2 covers 15 bases. The germline V gene encodes CDR1 PRHDT and CDR2 FYEKMQ (reference sequence). V shed 5 bases and J 6 bases; nucleotides not matched to a gene: 6. The CDR3 extends over 16 amino acids. The CDR3 region is CASSRGLAGGGDTQYF. The CDR3 DNA sequence: TGTGCCAGCAGCAGAGGACTAGCGGGAGGGGGGGATACGCAGTATTTT.

The count of this clone is one. The chain joins TRBV19 to TRBJ2-7; TRBD2 is a possible D gene (6 bases). Germline CDR1 LNHDA, CDR2 SQIVND (reference sequence). Trimming took 1 base from V and 6 from J, leaving 10 bases between them. CDR3 length: 13 amino acids. CDR3 sequence: CASSIVEGAEQYF. As DNA, the CDR3 is TGTGCCAGTAGTATAGTGGAGGGTGCCGAGCAGTACTTC.

For the CDR3, the DNA is TGTGCCAGCAGCCCCATCGCTAGCGGAGCCCATTACAATGAGCAGTTCTTC. Amino acid sequence: CASSPIASGAHYNEQFF. The chain recombines TRBV11-1 with TRBJ2-1; TRBD2 matches at 7 bases. Germline CDR1 reads SGHAT; CDR2 reads FQDESV (reference sequence). This CDR3 is built from 17 residues. Germline trimming cut 5 bases from V and 4 bases from J; bases unmatched to any gene: 14.

The chain joins TRBV5-4 to TRBJ2-1; 12 bases agree with TRBD2. CDR3 length: 15 amino acids. CDR1 is SGHNT and CDR2 is YYREEE in the germline V gene (reference sequence). V trimming: 1 base; J trimming: 7 bases; junction bases outside the gene matches: 3. CDR3 in amino acids: CASSLWTSGTNEQFF. CDR3 nucleotides: TGTGCCAGCAGCTTGTGGACTAGCGGGACAAATGAGCAGTTCTTC.

The J gene is TRBJ2-7, the V gene TRBV2; 11 bases are a match to TRBD1. The CDR3 is made up of 14 amino acids. Germline V gene sequence: CDR1 SNHLY, CDR2 FYNNEI. V dropped 6 bases and J dropped 2; count of bases not matched to a gene: 3. The CDR3 region is CASRGGQGAYEQYF. The CDR3 DNA reads TGTGCCAGCAGGGGGGGACAGGGGGCCTACGAGCAGTACTTC.

In DNA, the CDR3 is TGTGCCACCAGCATAAAAAGCAATCAGCCCCAGCATTTT. Its translation is CATSIKSNQPQHF. The chain recombines TRBV15 with TRBJ1-5; no firm D call. Germline CDR1 reads LNHNV; CDR2 reads YYDKDF (reference sequence). The CDR3 is 13 amino acids. V was trimmed by 4 bases and J by 1 base, leaving 5 bases between them. Using reference TRBV15 and TRBJ1-5 for the parts outside the CDR3, the full variable domain is DAMVIQNPRYQVTQFGKPVTLSCSQTLNHNVMYWYQQKSSQAPKLLFHYYDKDFNNEADTPDNFQSRRPNTSFCFLDIRSPGLGDTAMYLCATSIKSNQPQHFGDGTRLSIL.

The chain combines TRBV30 with TRBJ2-7; weak D call: TRBD2 (6 bases). The CDR3 length is 12 residues. Trimming cost V 0 bases and J 3 bases, with 6 bases left between them. Germline values: CDR1 GTSNPN, CDR2 SVGIG (reference sequence). The CDR3 DNA is TGTGCCTGGAGTGTGGAGGGCTACGAGCAGTACTTC. It codes for CAWSVEGYEQYF.

This sequence joins TRBV7-3 and TRBJ2-1, with a tentative D call TRBD1 (5 bases). The V end was cut by 4 bases, the J end by 9 bases, with 19 bases between. The CDR3 is 15 amino acids. Germline CDR1 and CDR2: SGHTA and FQGTGA. As DNA, the CDR3 is TGTGCCAGCAGCTCCTCCGGGCTCCCGCAGGGTGAGCAGTTCTTC. Amino acid sequence: CASSSSGLPQGEQFF.

J is TRBJ1-2 and V is TRBV7-2; the D is unclear. Trimming removed 4 bases from V and 7 bases from J, with 19 bases in between. CDR3 length: 15 amino acids. CDR1 is SGHTA and CDR2 is FQGNSA in the germline V gene. The CDR3 DNA sequence: TGTGCCAGCAGCTCGCGCACGACGGACTTGGGTGGCTACACCTTC. This codes for CASSSRTTDLGGYTF.

This clone was recorded a few times. The V call is TRBV6-5, the J call TRBJ2-7; weak D call: TRBD1 (6 bases). Germline-derived CDR1 and CDR2 are MNHEY and SVGAGI. Trimming took off 5 bases at V and 6 bases at J, with 14 bases between the two ends. The CDR3 is made up of 13 amino acids. The CDR3 reads CASSTGIQLEQYF. In DNA form, the CDR3 reads TGTGCCAGCAGTACAGGGATTCAGCTCGAGCAGTACTTC.

V usage is TRBV29-1 and J usage is TRBJ1-2, with D perhaps TRBD1 (6 bases). Germline CDR1 SQVTM, CDR2 ANQGSEA. This CDR3 is 11 amino acids long. Trimming took 8 bases from V and 3 from J, leaving 10 bases between them. The CDR3 nucleotides read TGCAGCACCAGGGGTGACTATGGCTACACCTTC. It yields the protein CSTRGDYGYTF.

The gene calls are TRBV5-4 and TRBJ2-5; 11 bases fit TRBD2. This CDR3 contains 18 residues. V dropped 4 bases and J dropped 5; count of bases not matched to a gene: 16. Germline assignment: CDR1 SGHNT and CDR2 YYREEE (reference sequence). The CDR3 sequence is CASSTKGSRLAGGETQYF. In DNA, the CDR3 is TGTGCCAGCAGCACCAAGGGGTCTCGGCTAGCGGGAGGCGAGACCCAGTACTTC.

The chain employs TRBV5-6 and TRBJ2-7; D might be TRBD2 (6 bases). Germline V gene data show CDR1 as SGHDT and CDR2 as YYEEEE. Deletions cut 2 bases from V and 5 bases from J, with 11 bases between. This CDR3 spans 13 amino acids. CDR3 bases: TGTGCCAGCAGCTTAGGATCGGGGGACGAGCAGTACTTC. Its protein product is CASSLGSGDEQYF.

The sample holds one count of this clone. The chain joins TRBV6-1 to TRBJ1-2, with 7 bases lining up with TRBD1. The CDR3 spans 15 residues. V lost 6 bases, J lost 8 bases, and 15 bases stayed unmatched. Per the germline V gene, CDR1 is MNHNS and CDR2 is SASEGT. The CDR3 sequence: CASRGPRQGFRGYTF. The CDR3, as DNA: TGTGCCAGCAGGGGGCCGAGACAGGGTTTTAGGGGCTACACCTTC.

A few counts support this clone. The chain combines TRBV2 with TRBJ2-5; D is unresolved. The length of the CDR3 is 11 residues. V lost 4 bases and J lost 5, with 5 bases in between. Germline CDR1 and CDR2: SNHLY and FYNNEI. The CDR3 sequence: CASSVSETQYF. The CDR3 nucleotides read TGTGCCAGCAGTGTTAGCGAGACCCAGTACTTC.

The chain couples TRBV9 to TRBJ1-3, with TRBD1 identical over 9 bases. J gave up 4 bases and V 4 bases, and 3 bases lay outside the gene matches. The CDR3 is 14 residues long. CDR1 and CDR2 from the germline V gene are SGDLS and YYNGEE. CDR3 loop: CASSPTGGGNTIYF. In DNA, the CDR3 is TGTGCCAGCAGCCCAACAGGGGGCGGAAACACCATATATTTT.

This clone was counted between two and nine times. V is TRBV7-7 and J is TRBJ2-1; D possibly corresponds to TRBD2 (6 bases). The CDR3 covers 17 residues. CDR1 is SSHAT and CDR2 is FNYEAQ in the germline V gene (reference sequence). V dropped 6 bases and J dropped 1 base, with 19 bases sitting between them. Here the CDR3 reads CASSSGGGTHSYNEQFF. The CDR3 DNA follows: TGTGCCAGCAGTTCGGGTGGTGGGACTCATTCCTACAATGAGCAGTTCTTC.

The rearrangement joins TRBV6-1 to TRBJ2-5, with D possibly matching TRBD1 (6 bases). Germline loops: CDR1 MNHNS, CDR2 SASEGT. V shed 6 bases and J shed 2 bases, with 13 bases lying between them. This CDR3 comprises 14 residues. The CDR3 here is CASSPGAAQETQYF. The CDR3 nucleotides are TGTGCCAGCAGCCCAGGGGCGGCGCAAGAGACCCAGTACTTC.

This clone was counted only a few times. The chain employs TRBV29-1 and TRBJ1-2; no reliable D call. V dropped 7 bases and J dropped 1 base, with 13 bases sitting between them. The CDR3 is 13 residues long. Germline-derived CDR1 and CDR2 are SQVTM and ANQGSEA. As DNA, the CDR3 is TGCAGCGGGGAACTGGAGGGTAACTATGGCTACACCTTC. Amino acid sequence: CSGELEGNYGYTF.

This clone was detected once. V is TRBV11-1 and J is TRBJ2-7, with 7 bases lining up with TRBD2. This CDR3 spans 13 amino acids. Germline CDR1 is SGHAT and CDR2 is FQDESV (reference sequence). The ends lost 5 bases at V and 2 bases at J; junction bases unmatched: 3. CDR3 sequence reads: CASSPGTTYEQYF. The CDR3, as DNA: TGTGCCAGCAGCCCCGGGACTACCTACGAGCAGTACTTC.

The rearrangement links TRBV15 to TRBJ2-7; TRBD2 agrees at 9 bases. Germline V gene lookup returns CDR1 LNHNV and CDR2 YYDKDF (reference sequence). Germline trimming cut 0 bases from V and 5 bases from J; bases unmatched to any gene: 11. The CDR3 is 17 residues long. CDR3 coding DNA: TGTGCCACCAGCAGAGATTTCGGCGGGAGGGCCCCGCACGAGCAGTACTTC. This codes for CATSRDFGGRAPHEQYF.

V is TRBV19 and J is TRBJ1-5; D possibly corresponds to TRBD1 (6 bases). Trimming cost V 2 bases and J 7 bases, with 15 bases left between them. From germline, CDR1 is LNHDA and CDR2 SQIVND (reference sequence). The CDR3 totals 15 residues. Written as DNA, the CDR3 is TGTGCCAGTAGTATAAGGACCGGCCAGGGGCAGCCCCAGCATTTT. This sequence encodes CASSIRTGQGQPQHF.

The V gene is TRBV7-7, the J gene TRBJ2-5; 10 positions match TRBD2. The CDR3 runs 14 residues. The germline gives CDR1 SSHAT, CDR2 FNYEAQ (reference sequence). Here the CDR3 DNA reads TGTGCTACGGCGGCTAGCGGGAGTCAAGAGACCCAGTACTTC. Protein product: CATAASGSQETQYF.

The rearrangement uses TRBV30 and TRBJ1-1; the D is unclear. CDR1 and CDR2 (germline): GTSNPN, SVGIG (reference sequence). Trimming shortened V by 0 bases and J by 2 bases, and 10 bases separated the two germline ends. The CDR3 sequence is 14 residues long. CDR3 in amino acids: CAWSVWATNTEAFF. The CDR3 DNA reads TGTGCCTGGAGTGTCTGGGCTACTAACACTGAAGCTTTCTTT.

This clone was seen a few times. The chain employs TRBV28 and TRBJ2-1, with 7 bases identical to TRBD2. Germline CDR1 MDHEN, CDR2 SYDVKM. There are 17 residues in the CDR3. With 5 bases clipped from V and 0 bases from J, the junction kept 10 bases outside the gene matches. The CDR3 DNA is TGTGCCAGCAGTCCCATCCGGGACTACCACTCCTACAATGAGCAGTTCTTC. Protein: CASSPIRDYHSYNEQFF.

This chain joins TRBV30 and TRBJ1-1, with a possible D match to TRBD1 (6 bases). With 1 base removed from V and 1 base from J, the gap between germline ends came to 10 bases. The CDR3 totals 14 residues. Per the germline V gene, CDR1 is GTSNPN and CDR2 is SVGIG (reference sequence). The CDR3: CAWSAKQGNTEAFF. DNA for the CDR3: TGTGCCTGGAGTGCCAAACAGGGGAACACTGAAGCTTTCTTT.

The rearrangement uses TRBV10-3 and TRBJ2-1; TRBD2 is a possible D gene (7 bases). Germline V gene lookup returns CDR1 ENHRY and CDR2 SYGVKD. The CDR3 consists of 13 residues. V was clipped by 8 bases and J by 6 bases, with 14 bases between them. This chain's CDR3 is CAIRGASGNEQFF. In DNA form, the CDR3 reads TGTGCCATCCGGGGGGCATCGGGCAATGAGCAGTTCTTC.